This entry is about one T cell receptor (beta chain). Its antigen is not known. The CDR3 runs to 15 residues. Germline CDR1 reads MNHEY; CDR2 reads SMNVEV (reference sequence). The V end lost 2 bases, the J end lost 5 bases, and 13 bases lay between the germline ends. Naive CD4+ cells were CD45RA-selected; the remaining cells were memory. This entry belongs to a study of shared clonotypes between healthy human individuals. The study's findings and limits: Larger richness was generally estimated for naive than memory subsets. Among non-shared clonotypes, generation probabilities were lower than among those shared by all four donors.

Sorted subsets were amplified in replicate PCRs using 150 to 250 ng DNA, 30,000 to 35,000 T cell genomes. Only in-frame clones appear in the TCRdb table, and some are missing; sequencing was by immunoSEQ multiplex PCR. Of over a million clones in the sample, roughly 96% were seen once. Sequencing was done on a sample of naive CD4+ T cells sorted from blood. Regarding subset: CD45RA+ positively selected. This chain joins TRBV27 and TRBJ2-4; D possibly matches TRBD1 or TRBD2 (6 bases each). The TCR originated in a man aged 25-40 years in good health. The CDR3 nucleotides are TGTGCCAGCAGTTTAAGGGGGGAGAGGGAAAACATTCAGTACTTC. It codes for CASSLRGERENIQYF.